The next 2 T cell receptor gamma chains were all read from a single sample in a study of γδ T cells in repeated Plasmodium falciparum infection. Bulk repertoires came from Vgamma9/Vdelta2+ or Vdelta2-negative gammadelta T cells flow-sorted from PBMC. TCRdb repeated clone calling on the multiplex PCR reads with CATT. The sample shows 11,000 to 15,000 gamma-chain clones, 1.5% to 2% of them seen only once. Sequencing was done on a sample of gamma-delta T cells from blood. These receptors were collected from a pool of human donors (malaria-infected and uninfected, not separated).

Worth noting for this clone: The limits of the CDR3 on the DNA are not certain, so only TCRdb's listed CDR3 is given. The V gene is TRGV5, but the J gene lacks a call. With termini counted, the CDR3 has 19 amino acids. Germline lookup yields CDR1 VINAFY and CDR2 YDVSNSKD. The CDR3 sequence: CATWDRRIIRNSLAVEQHF.

This clone showed up just a few times. This DNA's translation differs at residue 11 from TCRdb's protein, which comes from a much larger clone; a read error is likely, and the protein shown is translated from the DNA. The gene calls are TRGV4 and TRGJ1 or TRGJ2. TCRdb carries no J gene annotation; the J gene was assigned here by matching the DNA with germline. CDR1 EGSTGY and CDR2 YDSYTSSV come from the germline V gene. The CDR3 consists of 15 residues. The CDR3 loop reads CATWDGPFYYHKKLF. In nucleotides, the CDR3 is TGTGCCACCTGGGATGGGCCGTTTTATTATCATAAGAAACTCTTT.